This entry concerns a single T cell receptor beta chain. Its specificity is not known. CDR3 length equals 13 residues. Trimming stripped 3 bases from V and 3 bases from J, with 12 bases between. Germline assignment: CDR1 DFQATT and CDR2 SNEGSKA (reference sequence). These data originate in a study of CD8 T cells in Susac syndrome. Whole-study results and caveats: The study's TCR sequencing and HLA analysis covered a relatively small number of individuals, and the study acknowledged this.

cDNA came from approximately 0.5 to 1 ug RNA primed by random hexamers. TCR beta CDR3 was amplified by immunoSEQ covering 54 Vbeta and 13 Jbeta. MiXCR, applied by TCRdb to the immunoSEQ multiplex PCR reads, yields one record per CDR3 protein. The sample lists around 190,000 distinct CDR3 sequences, about 95% occurring once. High-throughput TCR beta sequencing covered peripheral CD8+ and CD4+ T cells. Matched for age and sex, the controls were healthy donors. The receptor comes from a human donor in good health. The sequenced sample was CD4+ T cells from PBMCs. The rearrangement joins TRBV20-1 to TRBJ2-7; D could derive from TRBD1 or TRBD2 (5 bases each). CDR3 coding DNA: TGCAGTGCTAGCTACAGTGGGGGCTACGAGCAGTACTTC. Its translation is CSASYSGGYEQYF.